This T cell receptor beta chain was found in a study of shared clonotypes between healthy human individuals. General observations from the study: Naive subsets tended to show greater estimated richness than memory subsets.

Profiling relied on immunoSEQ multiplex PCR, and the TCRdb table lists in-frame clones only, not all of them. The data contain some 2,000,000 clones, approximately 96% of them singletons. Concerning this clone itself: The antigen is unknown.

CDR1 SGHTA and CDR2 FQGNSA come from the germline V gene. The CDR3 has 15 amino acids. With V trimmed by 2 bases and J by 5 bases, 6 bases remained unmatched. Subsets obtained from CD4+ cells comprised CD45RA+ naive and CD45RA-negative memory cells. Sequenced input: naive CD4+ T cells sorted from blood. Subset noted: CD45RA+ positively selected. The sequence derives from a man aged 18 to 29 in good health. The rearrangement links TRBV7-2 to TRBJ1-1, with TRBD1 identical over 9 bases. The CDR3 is CASSLSTGGRTEAFF. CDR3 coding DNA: TGTGCCAGCAGCTTATCCACAGGGGGCCGGACTGAAGCTTTCTTT.